This T cell receptor (beta chain) was sequenced for a study of blood T cell repertoires in COVID-19. Study-level information: The study drew acute and convalescent COVID-19 samples from the United States, Italy and Spain. PBMCs, B-cell-depleted T cells, or T cells provided the cDNA or gDNA that made up the material.

V lost 2 bases to trimming and J lost 1 base, with 12 bases between them. Germline lookup yields CDR1 SGHRS and CDR2 YFSETQ. The CDR3 sequence is 15 residues long. Original data processing: Estimates of nucleated cell counts were drawn from the amplification of reference gene primers. Sequenced by immunoSEQ multiplex PCR; TCRdb stores in-frame clones only, minus some. V and J calls and clone size are given by that table; D and trimming were obtained from the DNA. This sample has over 45,000 clones, with 90% to 95% found just once. J is TRBJ1-1 and V is TRBV5-1; tentatively, D is TRBD1 (6 bases). This receptor was identified in a man aged 50 to 60 with acute or convalescent COVID-19. The sample taken for sequencing was peripheral blood. The CDR3 sequence: CASSLTGTSNTEAFF. CDR3 sequence (DNA): TGCGCCAGCAGCTTAACCGGGACATCGAACACTGAAGCTTTCTTT.